These T cell receptor beta chains were read from a single sample in a study of control samples from healthy donors and cancer patients. Sequencing was performed with immunoSEQ multiplex PCR; in TCRdb, only in-frame clones are kept and a portion is missing. The data show 170,000 or so clones, just over 90% seen once. Source material: blood. Receptor source: a man aged 25 to 40 in good health. CDR3s include the opening cysteine and the closing phenylalanine or tryptophan. D genes are given only for firm matches.

d_call: TRBD1
v_call: TRBV19
j_call: TRBJ1-2
cdr3_nt: TGTGCCAGTAGTATGCCCCGACAGGGGGGGAACTATGGCTACACCTTC
cdr3_aa: CASSMPRQGGNYGYTF

d_call: NA
v_call: TRBV10-1
j_call: TRBJ1-3
cdr3_nt: TGCGCCAGCAGTCACGCGGGGCTACAAGCTGGAAACACCATATATTTT
cdr3_aa: CASSHAGLQAGNTIYF

d_call: NA
v_call: TRBV7-2
j_call: TRBJ1-2
cdr3_nt: TGTGCCAGCAGCTTTCGTGTAGGAAATCGGTATGGCTACACCTTC
cdr3_aa: CASSFRVGNRYGYTF

d_call: NA
v_call: TRBV9
j_call: TRBJ1-6
cdr3_nt: TGTGCCAGCAGCGTAGAAGGGGCGAGAAATTCACCCCTCCACTTT
cdr3_aa: CASSVEGARNSPLHF

d_call: TRBD1
v_call: TRBV28
j_call: TRBJ1-4
cdr3_nt: TGTGCCAGCAGCGAACCAGGGGGAGCTAATGAAAAACTGTTTTTT
cdr3_aa: CASSEPGGANEKLFF

d_call: NA
v_call: TRBV10-3
j_call: TRBJ1-1
cdr3_nt: TGTGCCATCAGTGAGTCTCCGTATTTAGGGAACACTGAAGCTTTCTTT
cdr3_aa: CAISESPYLGNTEAFF

d_call: NA
v_call: TRBV30
j_call: TRBJ1-6
cdr3_nt: TGTGCCTGGAGTCGGGGGGGGCCCCCCTATAATTCACCCCTCCACTTT
cdr3_aa: CAWSRGGPPYNSPLHF

d_call: NA
v_call: TRBV6-2/TRBV6-3
j_call: TRBJ1-2
cdr3_nt: TGTGCCAGCAGCCCGGGCTTGAGTGGCTACACCTTC
cdr3_aa: CASSPGLSGYTF

d_call: TRBD1
v_call: TRBV12-3/TRBV12-4
j_call: TRBJ1-1
cdr3_nt: TGTGCCAGCAGTGACAGGGGCACTGAAGCTTTCTTT
cdr3_aa: CASSDRGTEAFF

d_call: NA
v_call: TRBV27
j_call: TRBJ2-7
cdr3_nt: TGTGCCAGCAGTTTAGCACAAGCGGCCGTGGCCTACGAGCAGTACTTC
cdr3_aa: CASSLAQAAVAYEQYF

d_call: NA
v_call: TRBV6-1
j_call: TRBJ1-5
cdr3_nt: TGTGCCAGCAGTGAAGCGCCTGAGCCCGCAAGCCTCACTAATCAGCCCCAGCATTTT
cdr3_aa: CASSEAPEPASLTNQPQHF